This entry lists 3 T cell receptor beta chains sequenced from one sample in a study of shared clonotypes between healthy human individuals. Only CD45RO-negative cells positively selected for CCR7 counted as naive CD8 cells, so terminally differentiated effector memory CD45RA+ cells were excluded. Assay: immunoSEQ multiplex PCR; the TCRdb copy retains only in-frame clones and omits some. The repertoire holds hundreds of thousands of clones, with around 96% as singletons. Sequenced: naive CD8+ T cells sorted from blood. These receptors all come from a woman between 25 and 40 years old in good health.

This clone was recorded once. The CDR3 sequence is CASSQFGTSGIYEQYF. In DNA, the CDR3 is TGCGCCAGCAGCCAATTCGGAACTAGCGGGATCTACGAGCAGTACTTC. The chain has TRBV4-1 and TRBJ2-7; 10 bases are shared with TRBD2. The CDR3 is 16 amino acids. V dropped 2 bases and J dropped 3; count of bases not matched to a gene: 7. Germline CDR1 and CDR2: MGHRA and YSYEKL.

This rearrangement joins TRBV10-3 to TRBJ1-2; D unresolved. Deletions cut 0 bases from V and 0 bases from J, with 11 bases between. The V gene's germline CDR1 is ENHRY and CDR2 SYGVKD. The CDR3 totals 16 residues. The CDR3 region has the DNA TGTGCCATCAGTGAGTCCAAAGACACAACTAACTATGGCTACACCTTC. Its translation: CAISESKDTTNYGYTF.

This clone has more than one count but fewer than ten. The rearrangement links TRBV19 to TRBJ1-1; TRBD1 matches at 7 bases. Trimming removed 7 bases from V and 1 base from J; junction bases left unmatched: 9. The CDR3 spans 15 residues. From germline, CDR1 is LNHDA and CDR2 SQIVND (reference sequence). In DNA, the CDR3 is TGTGCCAGTATCGACAGGGCTGGGGGGAACACTGAAGCTTTCTTT. Translated, it gives CASIDRAGGNTEAFF.